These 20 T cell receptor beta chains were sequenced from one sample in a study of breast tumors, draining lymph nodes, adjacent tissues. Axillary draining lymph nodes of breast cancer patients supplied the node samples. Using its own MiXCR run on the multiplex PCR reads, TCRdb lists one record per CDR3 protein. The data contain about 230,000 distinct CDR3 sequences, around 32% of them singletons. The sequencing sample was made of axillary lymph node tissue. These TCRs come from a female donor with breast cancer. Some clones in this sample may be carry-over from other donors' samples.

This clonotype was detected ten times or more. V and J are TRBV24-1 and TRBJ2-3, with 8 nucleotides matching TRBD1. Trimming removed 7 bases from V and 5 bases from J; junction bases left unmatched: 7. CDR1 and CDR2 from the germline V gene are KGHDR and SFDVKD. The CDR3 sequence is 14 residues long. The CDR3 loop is CATSVTGTGDTQYF. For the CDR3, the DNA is TGTGCCACCAGCGTCACCGGGACAGGAGATACGCAGTATTTT.

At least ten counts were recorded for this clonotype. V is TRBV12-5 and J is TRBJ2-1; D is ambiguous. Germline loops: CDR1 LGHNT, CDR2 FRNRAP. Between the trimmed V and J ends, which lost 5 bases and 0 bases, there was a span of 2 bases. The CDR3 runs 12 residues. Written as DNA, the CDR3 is TGTGCTAGTGGTCCCTCCTACAATGAGCAGTTCTTC. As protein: CASGPSYNEQFF.

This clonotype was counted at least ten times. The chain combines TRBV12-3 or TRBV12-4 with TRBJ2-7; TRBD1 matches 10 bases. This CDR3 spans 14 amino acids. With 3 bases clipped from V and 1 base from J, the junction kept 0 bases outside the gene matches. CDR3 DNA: TGTGCCAGCAGTTTGGGACAGGGGTCCTACGAGCAGTACTTC. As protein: CASSLGQGSYEQYF.

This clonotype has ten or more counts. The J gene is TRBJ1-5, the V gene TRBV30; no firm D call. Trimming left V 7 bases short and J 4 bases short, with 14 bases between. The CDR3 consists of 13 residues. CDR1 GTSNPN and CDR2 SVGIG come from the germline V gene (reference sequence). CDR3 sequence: CAFARDTNQPQHF. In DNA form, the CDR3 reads TGTGCCTTCGCCCGAGACACGAATCAGCCCCAGCATTTT.

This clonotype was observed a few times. The DNA of the CDR3 is TGTGCCAGCAGACCGACAGGCACCTTAGCCAAAAACATTCAGTACTTC. It encodes CASRPTGTLAKNIQYF. The rearrangement links TRBV28 to TRBJ2-4, with TRBD1 as a possible D gene (6 bases). Germline V gene data show CDR1 as MDHEN and CDR2 as SYDVKM. V gave up 6 bases and J gave up 0 bases, with 15 bases separating them. The CDR3 is 16 amino acids.

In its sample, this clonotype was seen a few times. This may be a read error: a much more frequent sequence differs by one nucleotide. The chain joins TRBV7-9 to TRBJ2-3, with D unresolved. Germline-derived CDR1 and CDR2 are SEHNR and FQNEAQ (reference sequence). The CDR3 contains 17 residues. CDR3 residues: CASSLGVGEPSTDPQYF. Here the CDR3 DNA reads TGTGCCAGCAGCTTAGGGGTCGGAGAACCCAGCACAGATCCGCAGTATTTT.

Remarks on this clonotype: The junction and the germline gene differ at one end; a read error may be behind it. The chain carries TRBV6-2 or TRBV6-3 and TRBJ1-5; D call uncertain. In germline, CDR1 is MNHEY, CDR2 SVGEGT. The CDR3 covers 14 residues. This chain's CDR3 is CAGSSPRGVQPQHF. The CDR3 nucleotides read TGTGCCGGCAGTTCTCCCCGCGGAGTTCAGCCCCAGCATTTT.

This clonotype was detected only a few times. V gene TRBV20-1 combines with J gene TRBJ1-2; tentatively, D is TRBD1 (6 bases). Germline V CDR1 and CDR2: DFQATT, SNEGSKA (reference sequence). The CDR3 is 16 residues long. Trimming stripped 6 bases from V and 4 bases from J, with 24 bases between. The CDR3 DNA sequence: TGCAGTGCCCCGCAGGGGACACAACATCCTTCCTATGGCTACACCTTC. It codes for CSAPQGTQHPSYGYTF.

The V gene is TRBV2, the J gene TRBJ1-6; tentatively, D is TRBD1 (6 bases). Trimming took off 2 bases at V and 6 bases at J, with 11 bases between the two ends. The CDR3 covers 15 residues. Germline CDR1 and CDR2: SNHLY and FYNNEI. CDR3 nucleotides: TGTGCCAGCAGTGAACAACAGGGCCGTAATTCACCCCTCCACTTT. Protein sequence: CASSEQQGRNSPLHF.

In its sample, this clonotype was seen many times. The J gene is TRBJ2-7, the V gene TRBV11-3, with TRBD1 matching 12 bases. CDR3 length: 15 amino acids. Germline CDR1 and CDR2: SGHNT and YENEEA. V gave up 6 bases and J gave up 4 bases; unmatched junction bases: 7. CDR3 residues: CASRYGTGGSYEQYF. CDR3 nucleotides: TGTGCCAGCAGGTATGGGACAGGGGGCTCTTACGAGCAGTACTTC.

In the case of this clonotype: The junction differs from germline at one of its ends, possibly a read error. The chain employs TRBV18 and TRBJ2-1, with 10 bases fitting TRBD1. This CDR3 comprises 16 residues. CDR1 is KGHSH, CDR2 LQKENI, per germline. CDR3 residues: CACSSKTGGWVGEQFF. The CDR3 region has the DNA TGTGCCTGCTCATCCAAGACAGGGGGCTGGGTTGGTGAGCAGTTCTTC.

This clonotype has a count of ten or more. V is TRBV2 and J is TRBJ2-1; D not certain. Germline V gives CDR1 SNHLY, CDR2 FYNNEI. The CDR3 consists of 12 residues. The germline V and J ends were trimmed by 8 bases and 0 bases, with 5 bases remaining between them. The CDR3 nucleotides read TGTGCCAGCGGGGTCTCCTACAATGAGCAGTTCTTC. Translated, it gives CASGVSYNEQFF.

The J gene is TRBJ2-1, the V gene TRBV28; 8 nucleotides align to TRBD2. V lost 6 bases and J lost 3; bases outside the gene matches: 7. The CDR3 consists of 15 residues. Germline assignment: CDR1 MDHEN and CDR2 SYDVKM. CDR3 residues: CASREGLEYYNEQFF. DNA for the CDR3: TGTGCCAGCAGGGAGGGACTAGAGTACTACAATGAGCAGTTCTTC.

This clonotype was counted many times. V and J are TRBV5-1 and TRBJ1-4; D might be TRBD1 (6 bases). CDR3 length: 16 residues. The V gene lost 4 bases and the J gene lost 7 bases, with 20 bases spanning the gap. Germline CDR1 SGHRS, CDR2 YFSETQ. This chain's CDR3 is CASSVGPTGRSEKLFF. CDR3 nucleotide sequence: TGCGCCAGCAGCGTGGGTCCGACAGGCAGGAGTGAAAAACTGTTTTTT. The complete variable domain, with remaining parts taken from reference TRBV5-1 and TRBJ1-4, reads KAGVTQTPRYLIKTRGQQVTLSCSPISGHRSVSWYQQTPGQGLQFLFEYFSETQRNKGNFPGRFSGRQFSNSRSEMNVSTLELGDSALYLCASSVGPTGRSEKLFFGSGTQLSVL.

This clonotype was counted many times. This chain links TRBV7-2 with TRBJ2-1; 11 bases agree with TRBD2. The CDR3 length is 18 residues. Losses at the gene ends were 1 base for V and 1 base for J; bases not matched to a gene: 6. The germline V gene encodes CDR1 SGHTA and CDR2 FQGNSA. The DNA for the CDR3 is TGTGCCAGCAGCTTAGACGGGACTAGCGGTGTGTCCTACAATGAGCAGTTCTTC. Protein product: CASSLDGTSGVSYNEQFF.

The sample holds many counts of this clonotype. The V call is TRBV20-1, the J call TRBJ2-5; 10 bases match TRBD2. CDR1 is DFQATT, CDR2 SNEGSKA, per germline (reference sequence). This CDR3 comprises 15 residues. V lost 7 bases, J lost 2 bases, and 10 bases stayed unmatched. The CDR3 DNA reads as TGCAGTGAGTGGGGAAGGACTAGCGGACAAGAGACCCAGTACTTC. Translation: CSEWGRTSGQETQYF.

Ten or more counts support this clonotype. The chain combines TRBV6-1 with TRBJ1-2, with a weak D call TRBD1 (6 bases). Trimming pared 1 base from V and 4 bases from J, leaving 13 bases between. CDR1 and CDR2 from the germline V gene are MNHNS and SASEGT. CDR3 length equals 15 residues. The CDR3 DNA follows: TGTGCCAGCAGTGAAGGGGAGGGGGTCCGCTATGGCTACACCTTC. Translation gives CASSEGEGVRYGYTF.

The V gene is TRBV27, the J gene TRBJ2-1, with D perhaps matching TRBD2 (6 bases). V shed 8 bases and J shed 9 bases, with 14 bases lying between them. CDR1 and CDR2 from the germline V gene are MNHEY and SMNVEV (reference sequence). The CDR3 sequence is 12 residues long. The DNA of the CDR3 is TGTGCCAGCGGAGGGTCGACCCCTGAGCAGTTCTTC. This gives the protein CASGGSTPEQFF.

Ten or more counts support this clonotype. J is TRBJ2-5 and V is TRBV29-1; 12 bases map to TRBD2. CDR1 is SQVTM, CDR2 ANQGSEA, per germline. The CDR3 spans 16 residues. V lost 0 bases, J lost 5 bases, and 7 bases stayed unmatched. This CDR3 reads CSVEDGGTSGRETQYF. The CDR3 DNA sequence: TGCAGCGTTGAAGATGGGGGGACTAGCGGGCGGGAGACCCAGTACTTC.

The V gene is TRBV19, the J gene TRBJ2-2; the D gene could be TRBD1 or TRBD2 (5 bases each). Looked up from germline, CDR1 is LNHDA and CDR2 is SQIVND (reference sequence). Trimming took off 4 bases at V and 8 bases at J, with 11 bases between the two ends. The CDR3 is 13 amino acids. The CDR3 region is CASSTGQVGELFF. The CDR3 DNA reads TGTGCCAGTAGTACGGGGCAAGTGGGGGAGCTGTTTTTT.